These T cell receptor beta chains were read from a single sample in a study of cytomegalovirus exposure and HLA in healthy donors. Libraries were prepared by immunoSEQ multiplex PCR; TCRdb keeps only in-frame clonotypes and omits some of them. The data contain tens of thousands of clones, approximately 95% of them singletons. Sequencing used PBMCs. Receptors were obtained from a woman aged 18-29 years in good health and CMV-seronegative. The CDR3 runs from the conserved cysteine through the conserved F or W. Fields, in order: V gene, J gene, CDR3 protein.

TRBV7-6	TRBJ2-1	CASSARLAGAFRDEQFF
TRBV15	TRBJ2-3	CATSRHRSGREADTQYF
TRBV5-6	TRBJ1-5	CASSLQGAANQPQHF
TRBV2	TRBJ1-3	CATYRGAGNTIYF
TRBV2	TRBJ2-1	CASRESGSLDEQFF
TRBV9	TRBJ1-6	CASSEGRGDNSPLHF
TRBV7-2	TRBJ1-4	CASSPRTGAGTNEKLFF
TRBV7-8	TRBJ2-3	CASSFPRQGSTDTQYF
TRBV2	TRBJ2-3	CASRVPGQGTDTQYF
TRBV5-1	TRBJ2-2	CASSPGLAGLANTGELFF
TRBV5-1	TRBJ2-1	CASSLAGLAGGSNEQFF
TRBV29-1	TRBJ2-5	CSTSGTTIWAQYF
TRBV2	TRBJ1-2	CASSEAGRERGYTF
TRBV5-6	TRBJ1-1	CASSSWGTGKTEAFF
TRBV13	TRBJ1-2	CASSLGTAIYGYTF
TRBV10-1	TRBJ2-1	CASSDGLTSPEQFF
TRBV5-1	TRBJ1-2	CASSRDRGIYGYTF
TRBV5-1	TRBJ1-2	CASSRQGLEYGYTF